This T cell receptor beta chain was retrieved from a study of tumor-infiltrating lymphocytes in primary liver carcinoma. As for the study in general: Stage T1-T3 N0M0 and a size of roughly 4.2 to 11 cm characterized the tumors.

Starting from around 0.45 ug of total RNA, TCR beta cDNA was produced with a primer in the constant region. Construction of TCR beta libraries relied on three successive nested multiplex PCR rounds employing slightly modified ARM-PCR. Investigators reported that the first two PCR rounds, at 10 cycles each, used TRBV1-TRBV30 forward primers with a C-beta reverse primer. MiXCR, run by TCRdb on the multiplex PCR reads, gives a single entry per CDR3 protein. The sample lists fewer than 250,000 distinct CDR3 sequences; roughly 61% were seen once. This CDR3 is 15 amino acids long. V lost 11 bases to trimming and J lost 5 bases; unmatched junction nucleotides: 13. A word on this clonotype: Its antigen remains unidentified. Possible read error: a much larger clone is one base away. This likely comes from a read error, as the CDR3 has no conserved phenylalanine or tryptophan at its end.

Notes on the study in general: Tumor region pairs overlapped more than did tumor-adjacent and tumor-blood pairs. Tumor top-250-clone fraction significantly exceeded that of blood (p = 0.039).

Blood RNA came from unsorted whole blood; germline DNA was also extracted. Collection of about 3.7 milliliters of peripheral blood took place before surgery. J is TRBJ2-3 and V is TRBV12-3 or TRBV12-4, with 10 positions matching TRBD2. The clonotype was recovered from a woman aged 60-75 years with primary liver carcinoma and hepatitis B virus infection. Input material: peripheral blood. Here the CDR3 DNA reads TGTGCCCAGTATAGGCTAGCGGGAGAAGGAGATACGCAGTATCTT. Protein: CAQYRLAGEGDTQYL.